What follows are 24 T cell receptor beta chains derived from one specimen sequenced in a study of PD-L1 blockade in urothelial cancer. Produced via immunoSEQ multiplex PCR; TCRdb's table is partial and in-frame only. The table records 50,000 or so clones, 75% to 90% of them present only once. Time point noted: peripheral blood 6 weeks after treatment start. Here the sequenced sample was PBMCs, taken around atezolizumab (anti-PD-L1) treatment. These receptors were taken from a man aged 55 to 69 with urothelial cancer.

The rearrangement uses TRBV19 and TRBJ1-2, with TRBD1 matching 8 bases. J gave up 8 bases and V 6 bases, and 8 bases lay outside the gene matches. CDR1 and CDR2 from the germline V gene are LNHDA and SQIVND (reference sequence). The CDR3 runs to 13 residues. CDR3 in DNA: TGTGCCAGTAGGGCCGGGACAGGATTCGGCTACACCTTC. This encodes CASRAGTGFGYTF.

CDR3 bases: TGTGCCAGCAGCACTACTCGACAGCCTTACAATGAGCAGTTCTTC. Its translation: CASSTTRQPYNEQFF. The rearrangement joins TRBV9 to TRBJ2-1, with a tentative D call TRBD1 (5 bases). Germline V gene lookup returns CDR1 SGDLS and CDR2 YYNGEE. The V end lost 4 bases, the J end lost 4 bases, and 15 bases lay between the germline ends. The CDR3 sequence is 15 residues long. Using reference TRBV9 and TRBJ2-1 for the parts outside the CDR3, the full variable domain is DSGVTQTPKHLITATGQRVTLRCSPRSGDLSVYWYQQSLDQGLQFLIQYYNGEERAKGNILERFSAQQFPDLHSELNLSSLELGDSALYFCASSTTRQPYNEQFFGPGTRLTVL.

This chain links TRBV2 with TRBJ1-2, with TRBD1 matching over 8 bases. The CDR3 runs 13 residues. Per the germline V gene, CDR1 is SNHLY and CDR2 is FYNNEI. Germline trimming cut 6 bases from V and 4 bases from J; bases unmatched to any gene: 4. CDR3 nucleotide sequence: TGTGCCAGCAGCCCCGACAGGGGCTATGGCTACACCTTC. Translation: CASSPDRGYGYTF.

The CDR3 here is CASSVGTGLDVYGYTF. DNA for the CDR3: TGTGCCAGCAGCGTAGGGACAGGGTTAGATGTCTATGGCTACACCTTC. This rearrangement joins TRBV9 to TRBJ1-2, with 8 bases matching TRBD1. Germline assignment: CDR1 SGDLS and CDR2 YYNGEE. The length of the CDR3 is 16 residues. V lost 0 bases, J lost 4 bases, and 8 bases stayed unmatched. Complete variable domain (other parts from reference TRBV9 and TRBJ1-2): DSGVTQTPKHLITATGQRVTLRCSPRSGDLSVYWYQQSLDQGLQFLIQYYNGEERAKGNILERFSAQQFPDLHSELNLSSLELGDSALYFCASSVGTGLDVYGYTFGSGTRLTVV.

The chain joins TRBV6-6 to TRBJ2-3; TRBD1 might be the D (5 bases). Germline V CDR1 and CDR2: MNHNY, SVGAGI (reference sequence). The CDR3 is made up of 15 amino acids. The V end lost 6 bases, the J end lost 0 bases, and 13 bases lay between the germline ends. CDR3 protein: CASSASGSSTDTQYF. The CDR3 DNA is TGTGCCAGCAGCGCGTCAGGGTCTAGCACAGATACGCAGTATTTT.

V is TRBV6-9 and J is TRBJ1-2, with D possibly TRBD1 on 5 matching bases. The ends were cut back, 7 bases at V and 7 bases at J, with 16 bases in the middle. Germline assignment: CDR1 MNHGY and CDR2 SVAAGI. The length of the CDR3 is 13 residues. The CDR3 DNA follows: TGTGCCAGCAATATAGGGGTTCTGACTGGCTACACCTTC. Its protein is CASNIGVLTGYTF.

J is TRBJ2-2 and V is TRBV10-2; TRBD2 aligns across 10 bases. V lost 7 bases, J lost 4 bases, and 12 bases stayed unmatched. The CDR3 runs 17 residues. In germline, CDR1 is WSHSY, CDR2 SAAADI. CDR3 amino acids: CASTRAGGPPGTGELFF. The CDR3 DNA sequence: TGCGCCAGCACTAGAGCGGGGGGGCCCCCGGGCACCGGGGAGCTGTTTTTT.

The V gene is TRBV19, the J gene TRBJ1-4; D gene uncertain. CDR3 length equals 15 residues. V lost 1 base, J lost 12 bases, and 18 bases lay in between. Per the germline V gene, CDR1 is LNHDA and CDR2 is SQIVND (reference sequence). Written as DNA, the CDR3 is TGTGCCAGTAGTATAGCGGGTCTTGTAGTGCACGAACTGTTTTTT. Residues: CASSIAGLVVHELFF. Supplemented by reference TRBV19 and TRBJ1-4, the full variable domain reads DGGITQSPKYLFRKEGQNVTLSCEQNLNHDAMYWYRQDPGQGLRLIYYSQIVNDFQKGDIAEGYSVSREKKESFPLTVTSAQKNPTAFYLCASSIAGLVVHELFFGSGTQLSVL.

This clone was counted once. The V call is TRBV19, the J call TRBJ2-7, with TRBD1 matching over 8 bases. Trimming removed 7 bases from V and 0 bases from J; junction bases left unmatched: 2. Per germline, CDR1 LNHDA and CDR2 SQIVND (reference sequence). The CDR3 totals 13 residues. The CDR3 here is CASKGQDSYEQYF. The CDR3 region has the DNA TGTGCCAGTAAGGGACAGGACTCCTACGAGCAGTACTTC.

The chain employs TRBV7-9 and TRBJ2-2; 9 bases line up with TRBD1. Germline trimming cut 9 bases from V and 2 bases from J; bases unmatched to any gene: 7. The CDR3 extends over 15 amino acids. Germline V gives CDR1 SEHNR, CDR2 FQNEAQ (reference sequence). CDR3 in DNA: TGTGCCAGAGAAGGGACAGGGAAAAACACCGGGGAGCTGTTTTTT. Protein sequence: CAREGTGKNTGELFF. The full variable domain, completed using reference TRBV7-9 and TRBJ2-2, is DTGVSQNPRHKITKRGQNVTFRCDPISEHNRLYWYRQTLGQGPEFLTYFQNEAQLEKSRLLSDRFSAERPKGSFSTLEIQRTEQGDSAMYLCAREGTGKNTGELFFGEGSRLTVL.

CDR3 DNA: TGTGCCAGCAGCCTAAGGCCGTTCACTAGCGGCGAGACCCAGTACTTC. It is translated as CASSLRPFTSGETQYF. The V gene is TRBV7-3, the J gene TRBJ2-5, with TRBD2 matching over 8 bases. Germline CDR1 is SGHTA and CDR2 is FQGTGA. The J segment lost 5 bases and the V segment lost 5 bases, leaving 13 bases of the junction unmatched. CDR3 length equals 16 residues.

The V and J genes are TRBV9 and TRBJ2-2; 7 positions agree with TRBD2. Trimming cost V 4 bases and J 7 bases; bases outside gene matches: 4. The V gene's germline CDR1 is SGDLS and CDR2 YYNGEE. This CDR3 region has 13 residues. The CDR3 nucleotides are TGTGCCAGCAGCCCCAGGGAGGGCGGGGAGCTGTTTTTT. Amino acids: CASSPREGGELFF.

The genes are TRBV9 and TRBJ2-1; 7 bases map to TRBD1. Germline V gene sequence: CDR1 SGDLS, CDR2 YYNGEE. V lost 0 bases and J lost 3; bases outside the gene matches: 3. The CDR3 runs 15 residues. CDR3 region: CASSVEGADYNEQFF. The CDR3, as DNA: TGTGCCAGCAGCGTAGAGGGGGCGGACTACAATGAGCAGTTCTTC. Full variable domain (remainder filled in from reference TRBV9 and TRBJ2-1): DSGVTQTPKHLITATGQRVTLRCSPRSGDLSVYWYQQSLDQGLQFLIQYYNGEERAKGNILERFSAQQFPDLHSELNLSSLELGDSALYFCASSVEGADYNEQFFGPGTRLTVL.

The CDR3 loop reads CAWSQGFSGDEQFF. The CDR3, as DNA: TGTGCCTGGTCGCAGGGGTTCTCAGGGGATGAGCAGTTCTTC. The genes are TRBV30 and TRBJ2-1, with D possibly matching TRBD1 (6 bases). With 5 bases removed from V and 8 bases from J, the gap between germline ends came to 19 bases. The CDR3 length is 14 residues. Germline-derived CDR1 and CDR2 are GTSNPN and SVGIG (reference sequence).

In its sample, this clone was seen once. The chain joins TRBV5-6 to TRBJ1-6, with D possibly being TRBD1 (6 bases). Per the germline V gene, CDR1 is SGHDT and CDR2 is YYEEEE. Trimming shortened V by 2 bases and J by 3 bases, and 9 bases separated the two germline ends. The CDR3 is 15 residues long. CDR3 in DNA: TGTGCCAGCAGCTTCGACAGGAGCTATAATTCACCCCTCCACTTT. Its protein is CASSFDRSYNSPLHF.

The CDR3 protein is CASSSKSQGSYGYTF. CDR3 DNA sequence: TGTGCCAGCAGCTCAAAGTCTCAGGGGAGCTATGGCTACACCTTC. V gene TRBV7-2 combines with J gene TRBJ1-2; D is possibly TRBD1 (6 bases). Germline assignment: CDR1 SGHTA and CDR2 FQGNSA. Between the trimmed V and J ends, which lost 4 bases and 4 bases, there was a span of 16 bases. The CDR3 consists of 15 residues.

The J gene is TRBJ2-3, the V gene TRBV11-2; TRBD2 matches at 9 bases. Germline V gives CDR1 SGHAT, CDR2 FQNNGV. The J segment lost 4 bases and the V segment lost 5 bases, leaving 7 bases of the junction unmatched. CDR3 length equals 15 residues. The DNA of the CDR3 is TGTGCCAGCAGCCTGCTAGCGGGGTGGGCAGATACGCAGTATTTT. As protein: CASSLLAGWADTQYF.

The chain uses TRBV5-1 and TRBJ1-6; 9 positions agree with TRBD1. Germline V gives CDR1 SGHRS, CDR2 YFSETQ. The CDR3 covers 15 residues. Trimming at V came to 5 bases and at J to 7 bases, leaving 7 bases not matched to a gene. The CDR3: CASRPPGQGNSPLHF. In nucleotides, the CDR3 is TGCGCCAGCAGGCCTCCGGGACAGGGCAATTCACCCCTCCACTTT.

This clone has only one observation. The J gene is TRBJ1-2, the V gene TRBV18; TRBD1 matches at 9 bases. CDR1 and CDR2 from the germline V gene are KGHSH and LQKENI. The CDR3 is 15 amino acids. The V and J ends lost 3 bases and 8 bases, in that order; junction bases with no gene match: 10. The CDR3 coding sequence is TGTGCCAGCTCACCCCTCGGGGGGACAGGGCACGGCTACACCTTC. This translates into CASSPLGGTGHGYTF. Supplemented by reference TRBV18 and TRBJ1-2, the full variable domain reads NAGVMQNPRHLVRRRGQEARLRCSPMKGHSHVYWYRQLPEEGLKFMVYLQKENIIDESGMPKERFSAEFPKEGPSILRIQQVVRGDSAAYFCASSPLGGTGHGYTFGSGTRLTVV.

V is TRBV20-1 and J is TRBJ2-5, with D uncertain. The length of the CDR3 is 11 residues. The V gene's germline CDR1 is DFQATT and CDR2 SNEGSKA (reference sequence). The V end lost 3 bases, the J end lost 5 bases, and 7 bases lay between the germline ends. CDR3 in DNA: TGCAGTGCTAGGAGCTCGGAGACCCAGTACTTC. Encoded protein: CSARSSETQYF.

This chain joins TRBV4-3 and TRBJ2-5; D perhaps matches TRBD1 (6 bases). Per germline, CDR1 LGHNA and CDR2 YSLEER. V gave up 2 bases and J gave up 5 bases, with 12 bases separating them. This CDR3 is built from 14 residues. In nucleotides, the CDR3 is TGCGCCAGCAGCCAATCAGGACAGTGGGAGACCCAGTACTTC. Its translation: CASSQSGQWETQYF.

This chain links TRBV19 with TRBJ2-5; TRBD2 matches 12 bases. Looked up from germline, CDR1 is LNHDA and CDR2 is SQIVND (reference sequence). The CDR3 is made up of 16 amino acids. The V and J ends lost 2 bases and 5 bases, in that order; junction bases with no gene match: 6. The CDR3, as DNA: TGTGCCAGTAGTATATCTAGCGGGGGGGCCAGGGAGACCCAGTACTTC. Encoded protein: CASSISSGGARETQYF.

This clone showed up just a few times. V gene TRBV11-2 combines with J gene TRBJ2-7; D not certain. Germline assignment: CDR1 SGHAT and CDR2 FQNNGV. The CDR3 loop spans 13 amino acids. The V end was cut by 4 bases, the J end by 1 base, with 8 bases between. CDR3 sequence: CASSSVRSYEQYF. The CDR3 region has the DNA TGTGCCAGCAGCTCAGTCAGGTCCTACGAGCAGTACTTC.

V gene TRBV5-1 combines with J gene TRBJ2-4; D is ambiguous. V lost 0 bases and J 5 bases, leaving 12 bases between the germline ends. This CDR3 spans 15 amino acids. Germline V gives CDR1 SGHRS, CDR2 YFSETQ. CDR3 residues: CASSLGPVQQNIQYF. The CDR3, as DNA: TGCGCCAGCAGCTTGGGGCCAGTTCAACAAAACATTCAGTACTTC.